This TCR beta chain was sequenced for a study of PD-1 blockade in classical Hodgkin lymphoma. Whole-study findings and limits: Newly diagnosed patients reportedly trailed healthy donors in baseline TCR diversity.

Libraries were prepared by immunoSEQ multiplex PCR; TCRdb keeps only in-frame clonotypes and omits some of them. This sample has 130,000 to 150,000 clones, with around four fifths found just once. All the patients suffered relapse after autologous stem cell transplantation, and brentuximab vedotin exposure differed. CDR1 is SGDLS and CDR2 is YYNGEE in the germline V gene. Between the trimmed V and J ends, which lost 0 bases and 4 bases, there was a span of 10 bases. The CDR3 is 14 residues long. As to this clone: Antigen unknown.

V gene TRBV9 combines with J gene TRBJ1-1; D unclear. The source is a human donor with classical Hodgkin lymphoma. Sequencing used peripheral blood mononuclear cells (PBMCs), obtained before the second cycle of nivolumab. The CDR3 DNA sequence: TGTGCCAGCAGCGTAGCAAAGGGAAGCACTGAAGCTTTCTTT. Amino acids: CASSVAKGSTEAFF.